This is a list of T cell receptor beta chains from one sample in a study of T-cell memory formation after mild COVID-19. A single record per CDR3 protein comes from TCRdb applying MiXCR to the 5' RACE reads. The data hold around 400,000 distinct CDR3 sequences, with 20% to 25% observed a single time. Sample: PBMCs or a T cell subset sorted from them (not recorded which). The receptors were sampled from an adult woman who had mild COVID-19 (a few samples of this study predate the infection). Cell type and time point are not known. The CDR3 runs from the conserved cysteine through the conserved F or W. Fields, in order: J gene, clone size, D gene, V gene, CDR3 DNA, CDR3 protein. The D gene is left open where the match is weak. Some rows have no size entry. The others give once, few or many, or a class for an expanded clone.

TRBJ2-1 | few | - | TRBV5-6 | TGTGCCAGCGGGGTAGTTGAGCAGTTCTTC | CASGVVEQFF
TRBJ2-1 | - | TRBD1 | TRBV12-3/TRBV12-4 | TGTGCCAGCCAGAGAGCAGGGGGCAATGAGCAGTTCTTC | CASQRAGGNEQFF
TRBJ1-1 | - | TRBD1 | TRBV6-1 | TGTGCCAGCAGTGAGGGGTGGGTACAGGGGGACACTGAAGCTTTCTTT | CASSEGWVQGDTEAFF
TRBJ2-3 | - | - | TRBV5-1 | TGCGCCAGCATGGGCACAGATACGCAGTATTTT | CASMGTDTQYF
TRBJ1-6 | - | - | TRBV7-3 | TGTGCCAGCAGCTTATCCTCTAATTCACCCCTCCACTTT | CASSLSSNSPLHF
TRBJ1-2 | few | - | TRBV20-1 | TGCAGTGCTAGAGCCCAGGGACGCCGGCCGGTTCGGTATGGCTACACCTTC | CSARAQGRRPVRYGYTF
TRBJ2-2 | - | TRBD1 | TRBV4-2 | TGTGCCAGCAGCCACCCCGGGACAGGGCGAGACACCGGGGAGCTGTTTTTT | CASSHPGTGRDTGELFF
TRBJ1-2 | few | - | TRBV6-5 | TGTGCCAGCAGTTACGGGACAACCTATGGCTACACCTTC | CASSYGTTYGYTF
TRBJ2-5 | few | - | TRBV6-1 | TGTGCCAGCAGTGAAGATGTCACGGGGGAAGAGACCCAGTACTTC | CASSEDVTGEETQYF
TRBJ2-7 | few | TRBD1 | TRBV7-6 | TGTGCCAGCAGCCTCCAGGACAGGGGGCTCGGGGAGCAGTACTTC | CASSLQDRGLGEQYF
TRBJ2-7 | - | TRBD1 | TRBV5-5 | TGTGCCAGCAGCTTGGACAGGGGAAATTCCTACGAGCAGTACTTC | CASSLDRGNSYEQYF
TRBJ2-1 | - | - | TRBV20-1 | TGCAGTGCTAGAAAGGACTACTTTCAGGAGCAGTTCTTC | CSARKDYFQEQFF
TRBJ1-2 | - | - | TRBV20-1 | TGCAGTGCTAGAGATCGGGACGGATATGGCTACACCTTC | CSARDRDGYGYTF
TRBJ2-2 | many | - | TRBV24-1 | TGTGCCACCAGTGATTGGAAGAACACCGGGGAGCTGTTTTTT | CATSDWKNTGELFF
TRBJ2-7 | - | TRBD1 | TRBV29-1 | TGCAGCGTTGATCAGGGGGTGGGTGAGCAGTACTTC | CSVDQGVGEQYF